The 26 T cell receptor beta chains given below trace back to one sample, sequenced in a study of blood T cells in healthy people across ages. It was with a sample-barcoded 5' primer and a J-beta primer mix that a second PCR of about 6 to 11 cycles was run. TCRdb re-derived calls from the 5' RACE reads in MiXCR, one entry per CDR3 protein. Among about 1.5 million distinct CDR3 sequences listed, approximately 42% were seen once. Sequenced material: blood. The receptors were gathered from a woman under 30 in good health.

This chain joins TRBV28 and TRBJ2-3; D tentatively fits TRBD1 or TRBD2 (6 bases each). The CDR3 sequence is 17 residues long. Germline CDR1 reads MDHEN; CDR2 reads SYDVKM. V was pared by 3 bases and J by 2 bases, with 18 bases between. The CDR3 is CASSLPLGGVSTDTQYF. The CDR3 DNA sequence: TGTGCCAGCAGTTTGCCCCTCGGGGGCGTCTCCACAGATACGCAGTATTTT.

This chain connects TRBV12-3 or TRBV12-4 to TRBJ2-4, with D maybe TRBD1 (6 bases). The J call may not be correct, given that the DNA end is closer to TRBJ2-5. This CDR3 is built from 15 residues. CDR3 DNA sequence: TGTGCCAGCAGTTTGGGACCAGGGGTAGAAGAGACCCAGTACTTC. The encoded protein is CASSLGPGVEETQYF.

This sequence joins TRBV28 and TRBJ2-7; TRBD1 agrees at 7 bases. CDR3 size: 16 residues. With V trimmed by 7 bases and J by 2 bases, 14 bases remained unmatched. The germline V gene encodes CDR1 MDHEN and CDR2 SYDVKM. The CDR3 loop is CASTFLTGAQPYEQYF. CDR3 sequence (DNA): TGTGCCAGCACCTTTCTCACAGGGGCTCAACCCTACGAGCAGTACTTC.

J is TRBJ2-7 and V is TRBV6-5, with 8 bases identical to TRBD2. The CDR3 sequence is 16 residues long. Unmatched junction bases numbered 14, after V lost 10 bases and J lost 0 bases. Per the germline V gene, CDR1 is MNHEY and CDR2 is SVGAGI. The CDR3 loop reads CATRRAGEGLSYEQYF. The CDR3 DNA reads as TGTGCCACTCGGAGAGCGGGAGAAGGACTCTCCTACGAGCAGTACTTC.

Remarks on this clonotype: One end of the junction is discordant with germline, which a read error may explain. The rearrangement joins TRBV3-1 to TRBJ2-1, with D perhaps TRBD1 (5 bases). CDR1 and CDR2 (germline): LGHDT, YNNKEL (reference sequence). The length of the CDR3 is 16 residues. This chain's CDR3 is CASRQVAGSFYNEQFF. CDR3 nucleotide sequence: TGTGCCAGCAGGCAAGTGGCAGGGTCCTTCTACAATGAGCAGTTCTTC.

Only a few counts were recorded for this clonotype. The V gene is TRBV7-7, the J gene TRBJ1-6; no reliable D call. Trimming stripped 4 bases from V and 11 bases from J, with 12 bases between. This CDR3 spans 13 amino acids. Germline lookup yields CDR1 SSHAT and CDR2 FNYEAQ (reference sequence). CDR3 nucleotides: TGTGCCAGCAGCTCCCTGGTTGGAGCACCCCTCCACTTT. The encoded protein is CASSSLVGAPLHF.

This clonotype was observed a handful of times. The limits of the CDR3 on the DNA are not certain, so only TCRdb's listed CDR3 is given. The chain links TRBV10-3 to TRBJ1-2. The CDR3 is 13 residues long, ends included. The germline gives CDR1 ENHRY, CDR2 SYGVKD. CDR3 sequence reads: CAISESSGRGYTF.

This clonotype was counted between two and nine times. V usage is TRBV2 and J usage is TRBJ2-3; D uncertain. The CDR3 is 18 amino acids. Germline V gene data show CDR1 as SNHLY and CDR2 as FYNNEI. Trimming removed 1 base at V and 0 bases at J, with 17 bases between. The CDR3 spells CASSEVGGPSASTDTQYF. Here the CDR3 DNA reads TGTGCCAGCAGTGAAGTGGGCGGACCCAGCGCTAGCACAGATACGCAGTATTTT.

Only one count was recorded for this clonotype. The chain recombines TRBV5-1 with TRBJ1-3; no firm D call. The V gene's germline CDR1 is SGHRS and CDR2 YFSETQ. The CDR3 totals 18 residues. Deletions cut 4 bases from V and 2 bases from J, with 22 bases between. CDR3: CASSLQPRTERAGNTIYF. CDR3 DNA: TGCGCCAGCAGCCTCCAACCCAGGACGGAGCGCGCTGGAAACACCATATATTTT.

The chain joins TRBV10-3 to TRBJ1-2; D remains unclear. CDR3 length equals 14 residues. Per the germline V gene, CDR1 is ENHRY and CDR2 is SYGVKD. Deletions cut 8 bases from V and 10 bases from J, with 23 bases between. The CDR3 region has the DNA TGTGCCATCGGCGGCGGAGCCCAAACCGGCGACTACACCTTC. As protein: CAIGGGAQTGDYTF.

CDR3 bases: TGTGCCAGCACCCAAAAGGGGGCCTCCCAAGAGACCCAGTACTTC. This codes for CASTQKGASQETQYF. The gene calls are TRBV5-4 and TRBJ2-5, with 7 bases that match TRBD1. The V gene end was trimmed by 6 bases and the J gene end by 1 base; junction bases not matched to a gene: 9. CDR3 size: 15 residues. CDR1 is SGHNT and CDR2 is YYREEE in the germline V gene (reference sequence).

J is TRBJ2-3 and V is TRBV7-9; D is unresolved. Germline CDR1 SEHNR, CDR2 FQNEAQ (reference sequence). The CDR3 spans 18 residues. V lost 2 bases, J lost 5 bases, and 23 bases lay in between. CDR3 coding DNA: TGTGCCAGCAGCTTAAGCGTTAAGTCCGGGCCCGGTGGAGATACGCAGTATTTT. Translating gives CASSLSVKSGPGGDTQYF.

This clonotype was found a few times. The CDR3 sequence: CSVDTPGTAFTDTQYF. In DNA form, the CDR3 reads TGCAGCGTCGATACCCCCGGGACAGCTTTCACAGATACGCAGTATTTT. J is TRBJ2-3 and V is TRBV29-1, with TRBD1 identical over 7 bases. Germline V gene sequence: CDR1 SQVTM, CDR2 ANQGSEA. Germline trimming cut 6 bases from V and 2 bases from J; bases unmatched to any gene: 14. The CDR3 sequence is 16 residues long.

The V call is TRBV19, the J call TRBJ1-1; D not resolved. The CDR3 extends over 17 amino acids. Germline-derived CDR1 and CDR2 are LNHDA and SQIVND (reference sequence). Trimming pared 7 bases from V and 0 bases from J, leaving 21 bases between. The CDR3: CASIPPGRQSVNTEAFF. The CDR3 nucleotides are TGTGCCAGTATACCCCCGGGCAGGCAGTCGGTGAACACTGAAGCTTTCTTT.

V gene TRBV5-1 combines with J gene TRBJ1-2; 8 bases match TRBD1. The germline CDR1 and CDR2 sequences are SGHRS and YFSETQ. The V and J ends lost 6 bases and 7 bases, in that order; junction bases with no gene match: 11. CDR3 length: 14 amino acids. CDR3 in amino acids: CASNSGQGPFGYTF. The DNA for the CDR3 is TGCGCCAGCAACTCCGGACAGGGCCCTTTTGGCTACACCTTC.

This clonotype was detected a few times. V usage is TRBV6-5 and J usage is TRBJ1-1, with TRBD1 as a possible D gene (5 bases). Looked up from germline, CDR1 is MNHEY and CDR2 is SVGAGI. V lost 7 bases, J lost 7 bases, and 22 bases lay in between. The CDR3 totals 15 residues. The CDR3 DNA follows: TGTGCCAGCAAAGTATCCGGGACGGCTCTCGGTGAAGCTTTCTTT. Translating gives CASKVSGTALGEAFF.

The chain recombines TRBV15 with TRBJ2-3; D uncertain. V was clipped by 0 bases and J by 6 bases, with 19 bases between them. Germline CDR1 LNHNV, CDR2 YYDKDF (reference sequence). The CDR3 runs to 17 residues. The CDR3 DNA follows: TGTGCCACCAGCAGAGACCGACCTAGATCCTCGAAGGATACGCAGTATTTT. Protein sequence: CATSRDRPRSSKDTQYF.

The V call is TRBV10-1, the J call TRBJ2-7; tentative D call: TRBD2 (7 bases). This CDR3 is built from 15 residues. Germline V CDR1 and CDR2: WNHNN, SYGVQD (reference sequence). V lost 0 bases and J 2 bases, leaving 11 bases between the germline ends. CDR3 in amino acids: CASSESGRGPYEQYF. The CDR3 bases are TGCGCCAGCAGTGAGTCGGGGCGGGGGCCCTACGAGCAGTACTTC.

About this clonotype: The junction shows a germline mismatch at one end, possibly a read error. The gene calls are TRBV11-2 and TRBJ2-6; the D gene is possibly TRBD1 (5 bases). Germline V gene data show CDR1 as SGHAT and CDR2 as FQNNGV. The CDR3 runs 14 residues. CDR3 sequence (DNA): TGTGCCAGCAGCCGATCAGATGGGGCCAACGTCCGGACTTTC. This gives the protein CASSRSDGANVRTF. Filled out from reference TRBV11-2 and TRBJ2-6, the complete variable domain reads EAGVAQSPRYKIIEKRQSVAFWCNPISGHATLYWYQQILGQGPKLLIQFQNNGVVDDSQLPKDRFSAERLKGVDSTLKIQPAKLEDSAVYLCASSRSDGANVRTFGAGSRLTVL.

CDR3 amino acids: CASSPHWAQETQYF. The CDR3 coding sequence is TGTGCCAGCAGCCCCCATTGGGCGCAAGAGACCCAGTACTTC. This chain joins TRBV9 and TRBJ2-5; D ambiguous. In germline, CDR1 is SGDLS, CDR2 YYNGEE. This CDR3 is built from 14 residues. Trimming cost V 4 bases and J 2 bases, with 12 bases left between them.

The chain links TRBV4-2 to TRBJ1-5; 11 bases fit TRBD1. In germline, CDR1 is LGHNA, CDR2 YNFKEQ. The CDR3 has 20 residues. The V and J ends lost 0 bases and 9 bases, in that order; junction bases with no gene match: 19. CDR3 in DNA: TGTGCCAGCAGCCAAGAAATCGGAGGACAGGGGGCTGTCACACCACGGCCCCAGCATTTT. Amino acid sequence: CASSQEIGGQGAVTPRPQHF.

This clonotype was detected a few times. The chain is built from TRBV7-8 and TRBJ2-6; weak D call: TRBD2 (5 bases). Looked up from germline, CDR1 is SGHVS and CDR2 is FQNEAQ. This CDR3 comprises 18 residues. Trimming took off 1 base at V and 0 bases at J, with 13 bases between the two ends. CDR3 nucleotides: TGTGCCAGCAGCTTAGTGAGGGCCTTAAGCTCTGGGGCCAACGTCCTGACTTTC. This gives the protein CASSLVRALSSGANVLTF.

The chain couples TRBV5-6 to TRBJ2-3, with 10 bases fitting TRBD2. In germline, CDR1 is SGHDT, CDR2 YYEEEE. J was trimmed by 3 bases and V by 3 bases; bases with no gene match: 7. This CDR3 region has 16 residues. CDR3 in amino acids: CASSSSSGRITDTQYF. CDR3 DNA: TGTGCCAGCAGCTCCTCTAGCGGGAGAATTACAGATACGCAGTATTTT.

This clonotype has only a few counts. The rearrangement uses TRBV20-1 and TRBJ2-7; no clear D gene. The CDR3 runs to 14 residues. V gave up 5 bases and J gave up 0 bases, with 14 bases separating them. Germline V gene lookup returns CDR1 DFQATT and CDR2 SNEGSKA (reference sequence). CDR3 region: CSAARAASSYEQYF. DNA of the CDR3: TGCAGTGCTGCCCGAGCAGCCAGCTCCTACGAGCAGTACTTC.

This clonotype was detected a few times. The chain links TRBV20-1 to TRBJ2-1, with 10 bases lining up with TRBD2. The CDR3 consists of 14 residues. The V gene's germline CDR1 is DFQATT and CDR2 SNEGSKA (reference sequence). The V gene end was trimmed by 4 bases and the J gene end by 7 bases; junction bases not matched to a gene: 7. The CDR3 spells CSATDPSGRNEQFF. DNA for the CDR3: TGCAGTGCTACTGACCCTAGCGGGAGAAATGAGCAGTTCTTC.

The chain joins TRBV7-9 to TRBJ1-2; the D is unclear. The V and J ends lost 7 bases and 6 bases respectively, with 18 bases between them. Germline CDR1 SEHNR, CDR2 FQNEAQ (reference sequence). The CDR3 covers 14 residues. The CDR3 DNA is TGTGCCAGCACCCGAACAGAGAATTGGAATGGCTACACCTTC. This codes for CASTRTENWNGYTF.